Following are 28 T cell receptor beta chains from one sample sequenced in a study of beta chain features in type 1 diabetes. Every isolated RNA sample was fully reverse transcribed, so sequencing captured expressed TCRB transcripts. Assay used: immunoSEQ multiplex PCR; TCRdb lists only in-frame clones, some missing. The sample gives some 240,000 clones, about a tenth of which show up once; 1% to 1.5% is in the top ten. Sequenced: central memory CD4+ T cells from blood. All receptors come from a man younger than 30 in good health.

Points on this clone: A far larger clone is one base from this, pointing to a likely read error. The sample holds other DNA sequences that translate to the same CDR3. The chain links TRBV7-2 to TRBJ2-7; D remains ambiguous. CDR1 is SGHTA, CDR2 FQGNSA, per germline. The CDR3 has 12 residues. Trimming took off 5 bases at V and 1 base at J, with 6 bases between the two ends. The CDR3 region has the DNA TGTGCCAGCAGCCACGGGTCCTACGAGCAGTACTTC. Its protein product is CASSHGSYEQYF.

This chain connects TRBV4-2 to TRBJ2-7, with D possibly matching TRBD2 (5 bases). The V gene's germline CDR1 is LGHNA and CDR2 YNFKEQ. This CDR3 is 13 amino acids long. The V end was cut by 6 bases, the J end by 3 bases, with 12 bases between. The CDR3 DNA reads TGTGCCAGCAGACAAAGAGAGGGCTACGAGCAGTACTTC. Its protein is CASRQREGYEQYF.

This clone was recorded many times. CDR3 sequence: CAITLSGLSTDTQYF. The CDR3, as DNA: TGTGCCATCACCCTCAGCGGCCTGAGCACAGATACGCAGTATTTT. The V and J genes are TRBV10-3 and TRBJ2-3; TRBD2 is a possible D gene (5 bases). V was clipped by 7 bases and J by 0 bases, with 14 bases between them. There are 15 residues in the CDR3. The germline CDR1 and CDR2 sequences are ENHRY and SYGVKD.

This clone was picked up a small number of times. The chain has TRBV7-2 and TRBJ1-5, with a tentative D call TRBD1 (6 bases). CDR1 SGHTA and CDR2 FQGNSA come from the germline V gene. V was cut by 6 bases and J by 9 bases, with 24 bases left in between. The length of the CDR3 is 16 residues. CDR3: CASSQGGARMVVPQHF. Written as DNA, the CDR3 is TGTGCCAGCAGTCAAGGGGGGGCCAGGATGGTTGTGCCCCAGCATTTT.

The chain couples TRBV5-1 to TRBJ2-2; D is undetermined. The V end lost 0 bases, the J end lost 4 bases, and 4 bases lay between the germline ends. CDR1 and CDR2 (germline): SGHRS, YFSETQ. The CDR3 loop spans 13 amino acids. CDR3 coding DNA: TGCGCCAGCAGCTTGGTGAGCACCGGGGAGCTGTTTTTT. Its translation: CASSLVSTGELFF.

This clone has ten or more counts. The chain combines TRBV7-2 with TRBJ2-3; D not certain. CDR1 and CDR2 from the germline V gene are SGHTA and FQGNSA. CDR3 length: 14 amino acids. Trimming took off 4 bases at V and 1 base at J, with 9 bases between the two ends. The CDR3 loop reads CASSSQTRTDTQYF. CDR3 coding DNA: TGTGCCAGCAGCTCGCAGACCCGCACAGATACGCAGTATTTT.

The genes are TRBV5-1 and TRBJ2-5; D ambiguous. Germline CDR1 reads SGHRS; CDR2 reads YFSETQ. Between the trimmed V and J ends, which lost 3 bases and 5 bases, there was a span of 14 bases. This CDR3 region has 14 residues. In DNA, the CDR3 is TGCGCCAGCAGCTCATACTCTCTGGGGGAGACCCAGTACTTC. Its translation is CASSSYSLGETQYF.

The table lists this clone with many counts. The chain carries TRBV2 and TRBJ2-5; 9 bases are shared with TRBD1. CDR1 and CDR2 from the germline V gene are SNHLY and FYNNEI. The CDR3 totals 15 residues. Trimming cost V 4 bases and J 5 bases; bases outside gene matches: 8. The DNA of the CDR3 is TGTGCCAGCAGTGGAACGACAGGGGGAATGGAGACCCAGTACTTC. Translating gives CASSGTTGGMETQYF.

There are a few counts of this clone. The chain recombines TRBV6-5 with TRBJ2-5, with 9 positions matching TRBD2. Germline loops: CDR1 MNHEY, CDR2 SVGAGI. The ends lost 5 bases at V and 4 bases at J; junction bases unmatched: 2. This CDR3 region has 13 residues. The CDR3: CASSPSGTETQYF. Here the CDR3 DNA reads TGTGCCAGCAGTCCTAGCGGGACAGAGACCCAGTACTTC.

This clone was counted ten times or more. This sequence joins TRBV18 and TRBJ2-5; perhaps TRBD2 as D (6 bases). Germline-derived CDR1 and CDR2 are KGHSH and LQKENI. Trimming took 6 bases from V and 3 from J, leaving 11 bases between them. The CDR3 sequence is 13 residues long. CDR3 sequence reads: CASSGTGEETQYF. The CDR3 region has the DNA TGTGCCAGCTCCGGGACTGGTGAAGAGACCCAGTACTTC.

This clone has a handful of counts. The rearrangement joins TRBV29-1 to TRBJ2-1; D might be TRBD2 (6 bases). From germline, CDR1 is SQVTM and CDR2 ANQGSEA. V shed 5 bases and J shed 0 bases, with 17 bases lying between them. CDR3 size: 16 residues. DNA for the CDR3: TGCAGCGTTATTAGCGGTCCCGGTAGCTCCTACAATGAGCAGTTCTTC. It encodes CSVISGPGSSYNEQFF.

This clone has just a few counts. The rearrangement uses TRBV7-2 and TRBJ2-1; a weak D match, TRBD2 (5 bases). V was clipped by 5 bases and J by 10 bases, with 21 bases between them. CDR3 length: 15 residues. Germline lookup yields CDR1 SGHTA and CDR2 FQGNSA. CDR3 nucleotides: TGTGCCAGCAGCCCCCTGGGTTCGGGCGGACTGGAGCAGTTCTTC. Translating gives CASSPLGSGGLEQFF.

This clone appeared a few times. The V call is TRBV7-2, the J call TRBJ2-7; no reliable D call. Trimming took off 1 base at V and 9 bases at J, with 13 bases between the two ends. The CDR3 runs to 13 residues. The V gene's germline CDR1 is SGHTA and CDR2 FQGNSA. This chain's CDR3 is CASSLDLPARQYF. CDR3 bases: TGTGCCAGCAGCTTAGATCTCCCCGCGAGGCAGTACTTC.

Ten or more counts support this clone. Here the CDR3 DNA reads TGTGCCAGCAGCACCGGACAGAAAGGGGAGCTGTTTTTT. This encodes CASSTGQKGELFF. The rearrangement uses TRBV5-4 and TRBJ2-2, with a tentative D call TRBD1 (6 bases). Deletions cut 4 bases from V and 8 bases from J, with 12 bases between. The CDR3 loop spans 13 amino acids. Germline CDR1 reads SGHNT; CDR2 reads YYREEE (reference sequence). Supplemented by reference TRBV5-4 and TRBJ2-2, the full variable domain reads ETGVTQSPTHLIKTRGQQVTLRCSSQSGHNTVSWYQQALGQGPQFIFQYYREEENGRGNFPPRFSGLQFPNYSSELNVNALELDDSALYLCASSTGQKGELFFGEGSRLTVL.

Concerning this clone: Other DNA sequences in this specimen translate into the identical CDR3. The V call is TRBV18, the J call TRBJ2-5, with 7 bases matching TRBD1. J was trimmed by 5 bases and V by 3 bases; bases with no gene match: 6. The CDR3 contains 14 residues. Germline V gene lookup returns CDR1 KGHSH and CDR2 LQKENI. The CDR3 DNA sequence: TGTGCCAGCTCACCCGACAGGGCCGGGGAGACCCAGTACTTC. Protein sequence: CASSPDRAGETQYF. The whole variable domain, remainder taken from reference TRBV18 and TRBJ2-5, is NAGVMQNPRHLVRRRGQEARLRCSPMKGHSHVYWYRQLPEEGLKFMVYLQKENIIDESGMPKERFSAEFPKEGPSILRIQQVVRGDSAAYFCASSPDRAGETQYFGPGTRLLVL.

This clone was counted a few times. The rearrangement links TRBV19 to TRBJ2-1; D possibly matches TRBD1 or TRBD2 (5 bases each). V was shortened by 4 bases and J by 6 bases, with 10 bases between the two germline ends. This CDR3 has 13 amino acids. Germline assignment: CDR1 LNHDA and CDR2 SQIVND (reference sequence). The CDR3 spells CASSKKGSNEQFF. The CDR3 DNA reads as TGTGCCAGTAGTAAAAAGGGGAGCAATGAGCAGTTCTTC.

This clone was picked up many times. CDR3 amino acids: CASSQNSGPGEQYF. Written as DNA, the CDR3 is TGTGCCAGCAGTCAAAACTCGGGCCCCGGCGAGCAGTACTTC. V usage is TRBV7-2 and J usage is TRBJ2-7; no clear D. Germline-derived CDR1 and CDR2 are SGHTA and FQGNSA. This CDR3 spans 14 amino acids. Between the trimmed V and J ends, which lost 6 bases and 6 bases, there was a span of 18 bases.

A few counts support this clone. CDR3 protein: CASSVQMSDNEQFF. The CDR3 bases are TGTGCCAGCAGTGTTCAGATGAGTGACAATGAGCAGTTCTTC. The rearrangement uses TRBV6-1 and TRBJ2-1; D gene uncertain. This CDR3 has 14 amino acids. V was clipped by 4 bases and J by 5 bases, with 12 bases between them. In germline, CDR1 is MNHNS, CDR2 SASEGT.

This clone has only a few counts. This chain connects TRBV7-8 to TRBJ1-4; D gene unclear. CDR3 size: 14 residues. Germline assignment: CDR1 SGHVS and CDR2 FQNEAQ. Trimming removed 1 base from V and 3 bases from J, with 6 bases in between. This chain's CDR3 is CASSLVSSNEKLFF. CDR3 in DNA: TGTGCCAGCAGCTTAGTGTCCTCTAATGAAAAACTGTTTTTT. Combining the CDR3 with reference TRBV7-8 and TRBJ1-4 gives the whole variable domain GAGVSQSPRYKVAKRGQDVALRCDPISGHVSLFWYQQALGQGPEFLTYFQNEAQLDKSGLPSDRFFAERPEGSVSTLKIQRTQQEDSAVYLCASSLVSSNEKLFFGSGTQLSVL.

The rearrangement uses TRBV25-1 and TRBJ1-4; no clear D. V dropped 1 base and J dropped 0 bases, with 9 bases sitting between them. Germline CDR1 and CDR2: MGHDK and SYGVNS. The CDR3 covers 16 residues. The CDR3: CASSESRGATNEKLFF. CDR3 DNA sequence: TGTGCCAGCAGTGAATCGCGGGGAGCAACTAATGAAAAACTGTTTTTT.

This chain links TRBV18 with TRBJ2-7; D remains unclear. CDR1 and CDR2 (germline): KGHSH, LQKENI. V dropped 2 bases and J dropped 3 bases, with 8 bases sitting between them. There are 13 residues in the CDR3. The CDR3 spells CASSPYHLYEQYF. The CDR3 DNA follows: TGTGCCAGCTCACCATACCACCTCTACGAGCAGTACTTC.

The chain combines TRBV15 with TRBJ1-1; 7 bases map to TRBD1. Per germline, CDR1 LNHNV and CDR2 YYDKDF (reference sequence). This CDR3 is built from 14 residues. The V gene end was trimmed by 3 bases and the J gene end by 1 base; junction bases not matched to a gene: 2. The CDR3 loop reads CATSRGQTNTEAFF. The CDR3 region has the DNA TGTGCCACCAGCAGGGGACAGACGAACACTGAAGCTTTCTTT.

This clone was detected a few times. The chain joins TRBV2 to TRBJ1-5; D is possibly TRBD1 (5 bases). The CDR3 covers 15 residues. V was pared by 5 bases and J by 3 bases, with 14 bases between. Germline V CDR1 and CDR2: SNHLY, FYNNEI. The CDR3 is CASSPRDRNNQPQHF. The CDR3 nucleotides read TGTGCCAGCAGTCCCAGGGACCGAAACAATCAGCCCCAGCATTTT.

This clone was observed many times. The genes are TRBV5-1 and TRBJ2-2, with D maybe TRBD1 (5 bases). From germline, CDR1 is SGHRS and CDR2 YFSETQ. The V end was cut by 0 bases, the J end by 4 bases, with 13 bases between. This CDR3 comprises 16 residues. The DNA of the CDR3 is TGCGCCAGCAGCTTGGACAGGCTTGAGTTCACCGGGGAGCTGTTTTTT. Translation: CASSLDRLEFTGELFF.

A few counts support this clone. The rearrangement uses TRBV6-1 and TRBJ2-1; TRBD1 is a possible D gene (6 bases). The CDR3 is 14 amino acids. CDR1 MNHNS and CDR2 SASEGT come from the germline V gene. Trimming cost V 11 bases and J 5 bases, with 19 bases left between them. The CDR3 DNA is TGTGCCTTACAACAGGGTGTGTGGGACAATGAGCAGTTCTTC. Amino acids: CALQQGVWDNEQFF.

This clone appeared a few times. The chain has TRBV29-1 and TRBJ2-2, with D possibly TRBD2 on 5 matching bases. Germline V gene lookup returns CDR1 SQVTM and CDR2 ANQGSEA. Between the trimmed V and J ends, which lost 4 bases and 2 bases, there was a span of 11 bases. The CDR3 has 14 residues. CDR3 sequence: CSVAVAFNTGELFF. In nucleotides, the CDR3 is TGCAGCGTTGCGGTAGCGTTTAACACCGGGGAGCTGTTTTTT.

The chain uses TRBV14 and TRBJ2-5; D call uncertain. The V and J ends lost 3 bases and 6 bases respectively, with 5 bases between them. Germline V CDR1 and CDR2: SGHDN, FVKESK. The CDR3 length is 11 residues. CDR3 in amino acids: CASSHQKTQYF. The CDR3, as DNA: TGTGCCAGCAGCCATCAAAAGACCCAGTACTTC.

This clone was seen many times. V and J are TRBV4-3 and TRBJ2-3, with TRBD1 identical over 8 bases. Trimming removed 4 bases from V and 4 bases from J; junction bases left unmatched: 7. This CDR3 region has 15 residues. Germline V gene sequence: CDR1 LGHNA, CDR2 YSLEER. DNA of the CDR3: TGCGCCAGCAGCCTTGGGACAGGAGATGCAGATACGCAGTATTTT. It encodes CASSLGTGDADTQYF.